This T cell receptor beta chain was captured in a study of response to subunit inactivated influenza vaccine. This clonotype was found a few times. This CDR3 is 16 amino acids long. Germline CDR1 and CDR2: LGHNA and YNFKEQ. Trimming stripped 0 bases from V and 4 bases from J, with 16 bases between. TCRdb redid the calling of the RT-PCR reads with MiXCR, one entry per CDR3 protein. The sample contains 400,000 to 650,000 distinct CDR3 sequences, approximately 7.7% of which appear only once. The material was PBMCs from blood, obtained less than 25 months after vaccination. This clonotype was sampled from a man aged 45-69 years who received an inactivated influenza vaccine. V gene TRBV4-2 combines with J gene TRBJ2-7; possibly TRBD2 for D (5 bases). CDR3 loop: CASSQDSARLGYEQYF. CDR3 in DNA: TGTGCCAGCAGCCAAGATAGCGCCCGCCTGGGATACGAGCAGTACTTC.